The clone carrying this T cell receptor (beta chain) was detected ten times or more. Its target is not known. Scientists amplified the TCR beta CDR3 regions from RNA transcripts. The workflow started with a first-round RT-PCR run with HTBI primers and then moved on to a second-round multiplex PCR. TCRdb fed the multiplex PCR reads into MiXCR, producing one record per CDR3 protein. The sample records roughly 700,000 distinct CDR3 sequences, roughly 40% being singletons. The sample belongs to a study of Graves' ophthalmopathy and Graves' hyperthyroidism. Study-wide points: In blood, most expanded thyroid clonotypes above 0.001 frequency were also detected. In predicting ophthalmopathy progression, the model reached nearly 71% sensitivity and 72.22% specificity. Ophthalmopathy cases were distinguished from stable hyperthyroidism by a 13-signature model, reaching around 90% sensitivity and 65% to 83% specificity.

The V gene's germline CDR1 is ENHRY and CDR2 SYGVKD. Trimming took 0 bases from V and 4 from J, leaving 13 bases between them. The CDR3 contains 16 residues. Patients were left out if they had other autoimmune diseases, uncontrolled infections, pregnancy or lactation. The gene calls are TRBV10-3 and TRBJ1-5, with unresolved D. The source material was peripheral blood. This receptor was identified in an adult man with Graves' ophthalmopathy. CDR3 in DNA: TGTGCCATCAGTGAGTCGCTTGGGTCAGTTAATCAGCCCCAGCATTTT. It specifies CAISESLGSVNQPQHF.